One sample yielded the 30 T cell receptor beta chains listed below, sequenced in a study of blood T cell repertoires in COVID-19. Sequencing used immunoSEQ multiplex PCR; TCRdb keeps in-frame clones, though not all of them. The sample lists 110,000 or so clones, under 80% seen once, with about 2.7% in the top ten. Sequenced: peripheral blood. Receptors originate from a man aged 45 to 65 with acute or convalescent COVID-19.

The rearrangement joins TRBV14 to TRBJ2-5; TRBD2 matches at 8 bases. The CDR3 runs 15 residues. J gave up 5 bases and V 1 base, and 6 bases lay outside the gene matches. Germline V lookup: CDR1 SGHDN, CDR2 FVKESK. CDR3 sequence (DNA): TGTGCCAGCAGCCAAGCTGCGGGAGGCCGGGAGACCCAGTACTTC. It specifies CASSQAAGGRETQYF.

This chain links TRBV7-3 with TRBJ2-1; D unclear. Germline CDR1 and CDR2: SGHTA and FQGTGA. The CDR3 runs 13 residues. The V gene lost 0 bases and the J gene lost 7 bases, with 7 bases spanning the gap. CDR3 loop: CASSLTAKNEQFF. The CDR3 bases are TGTGCCAGCAGCTTAACGGCAAAAAATGAGCAGTTCTTC.

J is TRBJ2-1 and V is TRBV7-6, with 11 bases identical to TRBD1. This CDR3 region has 16 residues. With 4 bases clipped from V and 10 bases from J, the junction kept 12 bases outside the gene matches. The germline V gene encodes CDR1 SGHVS and CDR2 FNYEAQ. The CDR3, as DNA: TGTGCCAGCAGCTCAAATCCGGGACAGGGGGAAATGGAGCAGTTCTTC. Translating gives CASSSNPGQGEMEQFF.

The gene calls are TRBV21-1 and TRBJ2-7; the D call of TRBD2 is as the table states it, not checked on the DNA. TRBV21-1 is tagged as a pseudogene. The CDR3 totals 14 residues. CDR3 loop: CASSKVLARYEQYF. The CDR3 DNA sequence: TGTGCCAGCAGCAAAGTCCTAGCGCGCTACGAGCAGTACTTC.

The chain carries TRBV5-1 and TRBJ1-6; D unclear. The V and J ends lost 0 bases and 2 bases respectively, with 6 bases between them. Germline V gene lookup returns CDR1 SGHRS and CDR2 YFSETQ. The CDR3 contains 15 residues. The CDR3 nucleotides read TGCGCCAGCAGCTTGGACAAACCCTATAATTCACCCCTCCACTTT. This translates into CASSLDKPYNSPLHF. Combining the CDR3 with reference TRBV5-1 and TRBJ1-6 gives the whole variable domain KAGVTQTPRYLIKTRGQQVTLSCSPISGHRSVSWYQQTPGQGLQFLFEYFSETQRNKGNFPGRFSGRQFSNSRSEMNVSTLELGDSALYLCASSLDKPYNSPLHFGNGTRLTVT.

CDR3 bases: TGTGCCAGCAGCTTAGGACTAGCGGGGGGCTCACAGTATTTT. The encoded protein is CASSLGLAGGSQYF. J is TRBJ2-3 and V is TRBV7-9; TRBD2 agrees at 13 bases. After removal of 1 base from V and 12 bases from J, the junction contained 4 bases not matched to a gene. CDR3 size: 14 residues. Germline CDR1 and CDR2: SEHNR and FQNEAQ (reference sequence).

In its sample, this clone was seen once. The gene calls are TRBV6-5 and TRBJ2-7, with a weak D call TRBD1 (6 bases). CDR3 length: 13 residues. Between the trimmed V and J ends, which lost 0 bases and 4 bases, there was a span of 7 bases. CDR1 and CDR2 (germline): MNHEY, SVGAGI. The CDR3 DNA reads TGTGCCAGCAGTTACTCGAGGGGGTACGAGCAGTACTTC. Its translation is CASSYSRGYEQYF.

The chain uses TRBV28 and TRBJ1-5; a possible D gene is TRBD1 (5 bases). The length of the CDR3 is 16 residues. Trimming shortened V by 3 bases and J by 0 bases, and 12 bases separated the two germline ends. In germline, CDR1 is MDHEN, CDR2 SYDVKM. The CDR3 DNA sequence: TGTGCCAGCAGTTTGAGCAGGGCCGCTAGCAATCAGCCCCAGCATTTT. It is translated as CASSLSRAASNQPQHF.

The chain couples TRBV30 to TRBJ1-2; 7 bases map to TRBD1. The CDR3 consists of 13 residues. The J segment lost 3 bases and the V segment lost 8 bases, leaving 9 bases of the junction unmatched. In germline, CDR1 is GTSNPN, CDR2 SVGIG (reference sequence). Here the CDR3 reads CALRRGQYYGYTF. The CDR3 DNA reads as TGTGCCCTCCGGAGGGGGCAGTACTATGGCTACACCTTC.

The CDR3 region is CASVSEASGHNEQFF. DNA of the CDR3: TGTGCCAGCGTCAGTGAGGCTAGCGGGCACAATGAGCAGTTCTTC. The rearrangement uses TRBV2 and TRBJ2-1; 8 bases are a match to TRBD2. This CDR3 comprises 15 residues. CDR1 is SNHLY, CDR2 FYNNEI, per germline. V was pared by 8 bases and J by 5 bases, with 11 bases of the junction left unmatched.

This clone has a single count. The chain recombines TRBV19 with TRBJ1-5; possible D gene TRBD1, 5 bases. V was clipped by 5 bases and J by 11 bases, with 10 bases between them. The germline V gene has CDR1 LNHDA and CDR2 SQIVND (reference sequence). This CDR3 contains 11 residues. The CDR3 DNA reads as TGTGCCAGTAGTGACGGGACTTCCCAGCATTTT. Translation gives CASSDGTSQHF.

V gene TRBV18 combines with J gene TRBJ1-4, with a possible D match to TRBD1 (5 bases). The germline V gene encodes CDR1 KGHSH and CDR2 LQKENI. V was pared by 1 base and J by 5 bases, with 5 bases between. This CDR3 has 13 amino acids. The CDR3 sequence: CASSPRTNEKLFF. The CDR3 DNA is TGTGCCAGCTCACCACGGACAAATGAAAAACTGTTTTTT.

This clone was found once. The J gene is TRBJ1-2, the V gene TRBV19; 8 nucleotides line up with TRBD1. Germline V CDR1 and CDR2: LNHDA, SQIVND (reference sequence). The V segment lost 6 bases and the J segment 5 bases; nucleotides outside the gene matches: 8. This CDR3 has 14 residues. CDR3 sequence: CASSVGQGRYGYTF. CDR3 bases: TGTGCCAGTAGCGTCGGACAGGGAAGGTATGGCTACACCTTC.

This clone was observed many times. CDR3 in amino acids: CASSYSNSYGYTF. The CDR3 DNA reads TGTGCCAGCAGTTACTCGAACAGCTATGGCTACACCTTC. J is TRBJ1-2 and V is TRBV6-5; unclear D gene. Germline V lookup: CDR1 MNHEY, CDR2 SVGAGI. Trimming shortened V by 0 bases and J by 4 bases, and 6 bases separated the two germline ends. This CDR3 comprises 13 residues.

The gene calls are TRBV21-1 and TRBJ1-2; the table's D call TRBD1 went unverified against the DNA. TRBV21-1 is recorded as a pseudogene. This CDR3 spans 16 amino acids. In nucleotides, the CDR3 is TGTGCCAGCACCAAAGAACAGGGGAGGAGTGACTATGGCTACACCTTC. It translates to CASTKEQGRSDYGYTF.

J is TRBJ1-4 and V is TRBV12-3 or TRBV12-4; D uncertain. Trimming removed 7 bases at V and 5 bases at J, with 8 bases between. This CDR3 spans 12 amino acids. CDR3 DNA sequence: TGTGCCAGCAACGCGGAGAATGAAAAACTGTTTTTT. This gives the protein CASNAENEKLFF.

As regards this clone: Distinct nucleotide sequences in the sample also encode this CDR3. This rearrangement joins TRBV19 to TRBJ1-1, with a possible D match to TRBD1 (5 bases). Trimming took off 7 bases at V and 5 bases at J, with 11 bases between the two ends. This CDR3 is built from 12 residues. The germline V gene encodes CDR1 LNHDA and CDR2 SQIVND (reference sequence). CDR3 nucleotides: TGTGCCAGTATCGTTGGGGGGACTGAAGCTTTCTTT. Translating it yields CASIVGGTEAFF.

This clone came up once. The chain carries TRBV19 and TRBJ1-1, with TRBD1 as a possible D gene (5 bases). CDR1 and CDR2 (germline): LNHDA, SQIVND (reference sequence). V was trimmed by 6 bases and J by 3 bases, leaving 14 bases between them. The CDR3 sequence is 14 residues long. The DNA of the CDR3 is TGTGCCAGTAGATCGGACCAGGGCTACACTGAAGCTTTCTTT. Encoded protein: CASRSDQGYTEAFF. Supplemented by reference TRBV19 and TRBJ1-1, the full variable domain reads DGGITQSPKYLFRKEGQNVTLSCEQNLNHDAMYWYRQDPGQGLRLIYYSQIVNDFQKGDIAEGYSVSREKKESFPLTVTSAQKNPTAFYLCASRSDQGYTEAFFGQGTRLTVV.

V usage is TRBV4-2 and J usage is TRBJ1-2, with D maybe TRBD1 (5 bases). Germline V gene data show CDR1 as LGHNA and CDR2 as YNFKEQ. Trimming pared 0 bases from V and 4 bases from J, leaving 18 bases between. There are 17 residues in the CDR3. The CDR3 DNA sequence: TGTGCCAGCAGCCAAGACACAGGCCCTCCTGCCTTCTATGGCTACACCTTC. Its translation is CASSQDTGPPAFYGYTF.

CDR3 protein: CASSRESGTLFF. In DNA, the CDR3 is TGTGCCAGCAGCAGAGAGAGCGGGACTTTGTTCTTC. The chain is built from TRBV9 and TRBJ2-1; 7 nucleotides agree with TRBD2. The CDR3 loop spans 12 amino acids. Losses at the gene ends were 4 bases for V and 15 bases for J; bases not matched to a gene: 10. CDR1 is SGDLS, CDR2 YYNGEE, per germline.

J is TRBJ2-2 and V is TRBV10-3, with TRBD2 identical over 12 bases. V shed 4 bases, J shed 5 bases, and the junction held 5 bases outside the gene matches. This CDR3 has 16 residues. Germline CDR1 ENHRY, CDR2 SYGVKD. CDR3 residues: CAISARLAGETGELFF. The CDR3 DNA follows: TGTGCCATCAGTGCCCGACTAGCGGGGGAAACCGGGGAGCTGTTTTTT.

The chain joins TRBV7-9 to TRBJ2-5; 9 positions agree with TRBD1. Germline V gene lookup returns CDR1 SEHNR and CDR2 FQNEAQ (reference sequence). The CDR3 runs to 15 residues. With V trimmed by 4 bases and J by 5 bases, 8 bases remained unmatched. CDR3 sequence reads: CASSSTGGGVETQYF. The DNA for the CDR3 is TGTGCCAGCAGCTCGACAGGGGGAGGCGTGGAGACCCAGTACTTC. Full variable domain (remainder filled in from reference TRBV7-9 and TRBJ2-5): DTGVSQNPRHKITKRGQNVTFRCDPISEHNRLYWYRQTLGQGPEFLTYFQNEAQLEKSRLLSDRFSAERPKGSFSTLEIQRTEQGDSAMYLCASSSTGGGVETQYFGPGTRLLVL.

The chain employs TRBV2 and TRBJ1-2; no clear D gene. Trimming stripped 3 bases from V and 8 bases from J, with 13 bases between. This CDR3 is built from 13 residues. Germline CDR1 is SNHLY and CDR2 is FYNNEI. The CDR3: CASSEQSAGGYTF. In nucleotides, the CDR3 is TGTGCCAGCAGTGAGCAGTCTGCGGGGGGCTACACCTTC. Drawing the rest from reference TRBV2 and TRBJ1-2, the complete variable domain is EPEVTQTPSHQVTQMGQEVILRCVPISNHLYFYWYRQILGQKVEFLVSFYNNEISEKSEIFDDQFSVERPDGSNFTLKIRSTKLEDSAMYFCASSEQSAGGYTFGSGTRLTVV.

The chain recombines TRBV5-1 with TRBJ2-7, with 15 bases aligning to TRBD2. The CDR3 has 18 amino acids. Germline values: CDR1 SGHRS, CDR2 YFSETQ. The V gene end was trimmed by 0 bases and the J gene end by 0 bases; junction bases not matched to a gene: 4. The CDR3 sequence: CASSLAGTSGRSSYEQYF. The CDR3 bases are TGCGCCAGCAGCTTGGCCGGGACTAGCGGGAGGAGCTCCTACGAGCAGTACTTC.

The rearrangement joins TRBV5-8 to TRBJ2-7; 9 bases match TRBD1. The CDR3 has 15 residues. Germline V gene lookup returns CDR1 SGHTS and CDR2 YDEGEE. J lost 3 bases, V lost 4 bases, and 8 bases had no gene match. This chain's CDR3 is CASSATGTGFYEQYF. The DNA for the CDR3 is TGTGCCAGCAGCGCGACCGGGACAGGGTTCTACGAGCAGTACTTC.

The chain combines TRBV9 with TRBJ2-3; D perhaps matches TRBD1 (5 bases). Germline V gene sequence: CDR1 SGDLS, CDR2 YYNGEE. The CDR3 sequence is 17 residues long. With 0 bases removed from V and 1 base from J, the gap between germline ends came to 15 bases. The DNA of the CDR3 is TGTGCCAGCAGCGTAGAGGGGAAGGGGCGGCGCACAGATACGCAGTATTTT. This translates into CASSVEGKGRRTDTQYF.

The J gene is TRBJ1-6, the V gene TRBV29-1; 8 bases match TRBD1. Germline V CDR1 and CDR2: SQVTM, ANQGSEA. The CDR3 is made up of 15 amino acids. V lost 7 bases and J lost 7; bases outside the gene matches: 12. In DNA, the CDR3 is TGCAGCGCCCGAAGCGGGACAGGCGGAAATTCACCCCTCCACTTT. It encodes CSARSGTGGNSPLHF.

This clone was seen just once. The chain links TRBV7-3 to TRBJ2-2; 10 nucleotides agree with TRBD2. V shed 5 bases and J 0 bases; nucleotides not matched to a gene: 3. The length of the CDR3 is 16 residues. Germline CDR1 reads SGHTA; CDR2 reads FQGTGA. CDR3 bases: TGTGCCAGCAGCCTCCTAGCGGGGGCGAACACCGGGGAGCTGTTTTTT. Protein product: CASSLLAGANTGELFF.

The chain combines TRBV19 with TRBJ1-5; 11 positions agree with TRBD1. The CDR3 length is 16 residues. With V trimmed by 4 bases and J by 7 bases, 9 bases remained unmatched. CDR1 is LNHDA and CDR2 is SQIVND in the germline V gene (reference sequence). Here the CDR3 DNA reads TGTGCCAGTAGTAAAGATCCCGGGACAGGGGGACAGCCCCAGCATTTT. Translating gives CASSKDPGTGGQPQHF.

The rearrangement joins TRBV9 to TRBJ1-6; possible D gene TRBD1, 6 bases. The CDR3 has 16 amino acids. Trimming removed 0 bases at V and 12 bases at J, with 19 bases between. Per the germline V gene, CDR1 is SGDLS and CDR2 is YYNGEE. CDR3 DNA: TGTGCCAGCAGCGTAGTGGGGGCCATCTTGTGTCGACCCCTCCACTTT. Amino acids: CASSVVGAILCRPLHF.